This T cell receptor (beta chain) was retrieved from a study of sequential checkpoint blockade in melanoma. Study summary: Patients were randomized 1:1 to nivolumab-then-ipilimumab or ipilimumab-then-nivolumab first-line.

V trimming: 5 bases; J trimming: 6 bases; junction bases outside the gene matches: 8. The CDR3 is 15 amino acids. Germline-derived CDR1 and CDR2 are MGHRA and YSYEKL. Noted treatment: randomized to nivolumab then ipilimumab (arm A) or the reverse (arm B). PBMC sorting kept live CD3+CD8+ cells without CD19 or CD56. Data came from immunoSEQ multiplex PCR; TCRdb stores just in-frame clones and leaves some out. Of approximately 34,000 clones in the sample, 70% to 90% were seen once. This receptor was identified in a human donor with melanoma. The sequenced sample was CD8+ T cells sorted from blood (inferred from file names), obtained from a patient given nivolumab and ipilimumab in sequence. J is TRBJ2-1 and V is TRBV4-1; 9 bases align to TRBD1. DNA of the CDR3: TGCGCCAGCAGCGGTCCCGGGACAGGGTTCAATGAGCAGTTCTTC. Translation gives CASSGPGTGFNEQFF.